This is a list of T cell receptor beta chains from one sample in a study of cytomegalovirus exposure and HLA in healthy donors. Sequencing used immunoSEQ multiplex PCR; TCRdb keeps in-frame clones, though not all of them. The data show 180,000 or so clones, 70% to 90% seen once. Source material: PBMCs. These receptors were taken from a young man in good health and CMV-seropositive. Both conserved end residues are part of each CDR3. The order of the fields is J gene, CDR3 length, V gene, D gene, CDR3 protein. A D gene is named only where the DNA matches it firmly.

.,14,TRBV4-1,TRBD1,CASSRTLQGAEQYF
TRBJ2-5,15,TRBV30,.,CAWSPLSGVPETQYF
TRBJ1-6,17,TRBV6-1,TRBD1,CASSDIGQGVNNSPLHF
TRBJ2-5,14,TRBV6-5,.,CASSPGLLQETQYF
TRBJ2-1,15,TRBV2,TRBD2,CASSLTSGSYNEQFF
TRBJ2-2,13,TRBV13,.,CASSLWGAGELFF
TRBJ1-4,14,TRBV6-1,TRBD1,CASSVGQTVEKLLF
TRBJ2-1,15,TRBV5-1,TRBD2,CASSSELAGDNEQFF
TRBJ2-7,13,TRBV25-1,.,CASSEGGAREQYF
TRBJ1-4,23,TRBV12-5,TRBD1,CASGLVRTGGLIPPEGTNEKLFF
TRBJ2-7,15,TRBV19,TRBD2,CASSMGGGLYGEQYF
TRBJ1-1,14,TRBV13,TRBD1,CASGSGGRNTEAFF
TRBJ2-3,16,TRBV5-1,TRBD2,CASSTGDGGGRITQYF
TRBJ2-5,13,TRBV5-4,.,CASSSDRQETQYF
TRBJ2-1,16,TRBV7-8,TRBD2,CASSSITSGGYNEQFF
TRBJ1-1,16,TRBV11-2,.,CASSLGQGPMNTEAFF
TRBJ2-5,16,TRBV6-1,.,CASSEGGLAAQETQYF
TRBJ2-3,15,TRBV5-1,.,CASSLRGLSTDTQYF
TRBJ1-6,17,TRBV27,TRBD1,CASSLLSLGQGTSPLHF
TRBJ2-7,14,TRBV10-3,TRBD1,CATARDRGYGVEYF
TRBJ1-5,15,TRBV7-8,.,CASSGIEGRNQPQHF
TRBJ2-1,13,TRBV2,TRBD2,CASRPGGGREQFF
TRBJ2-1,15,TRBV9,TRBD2,CASSVGLAGNNEQFF
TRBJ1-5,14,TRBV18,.,CASSPRQGNQPQHF
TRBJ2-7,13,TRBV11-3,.,CASSLVSSSEQYF
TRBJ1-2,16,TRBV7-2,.,CASSLAVGGEIYGYTF
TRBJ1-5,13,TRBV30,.,CAWSSQGNQPQHF
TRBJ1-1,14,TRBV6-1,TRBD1,CASRDLIIQGAAFF
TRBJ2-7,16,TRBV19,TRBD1,CASSISWDRKAYEQYF
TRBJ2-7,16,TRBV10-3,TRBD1,CAISETGTGGGYEQYF
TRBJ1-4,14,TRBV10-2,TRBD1,CASSERTGDEKLFF
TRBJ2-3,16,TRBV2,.,CASKKNLGGVTDTQYF
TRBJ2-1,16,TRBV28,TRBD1,CASSTGTGGLYNEQFF
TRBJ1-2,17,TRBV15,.,CATSRGAPINPNYGYTF
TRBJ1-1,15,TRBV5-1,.,CASSLASQMNTEAFF
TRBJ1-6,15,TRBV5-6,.,CASSFKRRVNSPLHF
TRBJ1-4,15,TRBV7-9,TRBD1,CASSFTGGAGEKLFF
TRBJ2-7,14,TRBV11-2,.,CASSLEFTAYEQYF
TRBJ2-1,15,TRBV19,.,CASSILGGLYNEQFF
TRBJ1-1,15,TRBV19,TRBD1,CASSTRGQLNTEAFF
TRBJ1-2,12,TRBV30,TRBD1,CACFRGLYGYTF
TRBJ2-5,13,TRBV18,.,CASSPAATETQYF
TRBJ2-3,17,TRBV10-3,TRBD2,CAIRKGLAGQLTDTQYF
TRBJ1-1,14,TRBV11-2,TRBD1,CASSSKTGDTEAFF
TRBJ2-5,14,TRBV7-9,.,CASSLGQIQETQYF
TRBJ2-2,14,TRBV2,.,CASKARENTGELFF
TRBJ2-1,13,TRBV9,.,CASSAGSAGEQFF
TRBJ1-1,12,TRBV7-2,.,CASSPGWTEAFF
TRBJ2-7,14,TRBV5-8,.,CASSLSLRTYEQYF
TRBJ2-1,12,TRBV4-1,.,CASSHLYNEQFF
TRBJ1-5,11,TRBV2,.,CASRRNQPQHF